This T cell receptor (beta chain) was sequenced in a study of T cell clones after liver transplantation. Germline V CDR1 and CDR2: MRHNA, SNTAGT. This CDR3 is 14 amino acids long. V lost 7 bases, J lost 9 bases, and 5 bases stayed unmatched. Clones were sequenced by immunoSEQ multiplex PCR, and TCRdb holds only the in-frame ones, with some missing. The top ten hold around 0.66% of the sample, which has some 70,000 clones, 75% to 90% seen once. The sequencing here drew on CD4+ T cells from blood, taken before liver transplant. The sequence came from a human donor who received a liver transplant. The genes are TRBV6-4 and TRBJ2-1; 14 bases fit TRBD2. In nucleotides, the CDR3 is TGTGCCAGCAAGGGACTAGCGGGAGATAGTGAGCAGTTCTTC. It translates to CASKGLAGDSEQFF.